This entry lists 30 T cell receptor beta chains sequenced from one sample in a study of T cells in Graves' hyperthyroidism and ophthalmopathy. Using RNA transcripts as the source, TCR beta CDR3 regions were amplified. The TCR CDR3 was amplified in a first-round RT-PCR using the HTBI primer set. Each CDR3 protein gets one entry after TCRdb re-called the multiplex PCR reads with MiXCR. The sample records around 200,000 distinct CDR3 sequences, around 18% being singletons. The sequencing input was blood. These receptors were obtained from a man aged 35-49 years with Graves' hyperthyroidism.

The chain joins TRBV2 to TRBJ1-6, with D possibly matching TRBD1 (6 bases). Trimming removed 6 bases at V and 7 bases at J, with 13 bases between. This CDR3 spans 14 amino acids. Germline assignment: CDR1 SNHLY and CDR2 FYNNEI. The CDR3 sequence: CASRTTGINSPLHF. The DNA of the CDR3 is TGTGCCAGCAGAACGACAGGAATAAATTCACCCCTCCACTTT.

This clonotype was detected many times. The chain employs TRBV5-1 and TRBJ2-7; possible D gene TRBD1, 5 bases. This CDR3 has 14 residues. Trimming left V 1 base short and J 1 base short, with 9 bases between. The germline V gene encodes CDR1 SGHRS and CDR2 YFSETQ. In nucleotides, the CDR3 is TGCGCCAGCAGCTTGAAAGGGGATTCCTACGAGCAGTACTTC. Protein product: CASSLKGDSYEQYF.

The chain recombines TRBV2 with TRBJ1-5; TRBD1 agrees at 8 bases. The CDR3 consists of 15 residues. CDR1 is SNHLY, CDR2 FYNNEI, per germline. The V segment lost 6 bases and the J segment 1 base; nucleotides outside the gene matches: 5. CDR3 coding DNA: TGTGCCAGCAGGTACCGACAGGGGAGCAATCAGCCCCAGCATTTT. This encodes CASRYRQGSNQPQHF.

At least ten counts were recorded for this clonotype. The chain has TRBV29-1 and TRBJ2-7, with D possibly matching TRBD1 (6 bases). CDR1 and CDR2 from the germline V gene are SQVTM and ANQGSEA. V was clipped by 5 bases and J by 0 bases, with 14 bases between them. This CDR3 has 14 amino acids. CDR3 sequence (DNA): TGCAGCGTTTCCGGGACAAAGAGCTCCTACGAGCAGTACTTC. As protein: CSVSGTKSSYEQYF.

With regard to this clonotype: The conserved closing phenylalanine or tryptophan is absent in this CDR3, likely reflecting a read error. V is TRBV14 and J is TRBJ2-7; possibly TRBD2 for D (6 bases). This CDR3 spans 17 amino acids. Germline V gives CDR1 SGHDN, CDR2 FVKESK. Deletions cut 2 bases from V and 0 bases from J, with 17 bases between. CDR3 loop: CASSQSIGGQSSYEQYS. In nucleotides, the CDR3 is TGTGCCAGCAGCCAAAGTATCGGGGGTCAAAGCTCCTACGAGCAGTACTCC.

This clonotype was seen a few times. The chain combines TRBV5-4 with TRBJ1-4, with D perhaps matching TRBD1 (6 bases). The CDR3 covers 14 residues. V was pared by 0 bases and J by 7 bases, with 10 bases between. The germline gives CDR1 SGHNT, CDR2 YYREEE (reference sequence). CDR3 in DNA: TGTGCCAGCAGCTTGGCAGGGGAGAGTGAAAAACTGTTTTTT. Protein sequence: CASSLAGESEKLFF.

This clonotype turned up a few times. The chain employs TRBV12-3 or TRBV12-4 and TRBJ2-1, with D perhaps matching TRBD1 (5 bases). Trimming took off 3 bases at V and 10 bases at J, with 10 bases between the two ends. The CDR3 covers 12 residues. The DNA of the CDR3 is TGTGCCAGCAGTTTTCAGGGTTGGGAGCAGTTCTTC. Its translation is CASSFQGWEQFF.

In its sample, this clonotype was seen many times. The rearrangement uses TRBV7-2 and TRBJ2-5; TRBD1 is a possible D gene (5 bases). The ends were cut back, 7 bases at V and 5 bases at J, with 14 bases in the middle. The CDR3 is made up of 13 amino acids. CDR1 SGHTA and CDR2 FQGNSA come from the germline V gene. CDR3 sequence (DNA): TGTGCCAGCACCGTCAGGGAACGGGAGACCCAGTACTTC. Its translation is CASTVRERETQYF.

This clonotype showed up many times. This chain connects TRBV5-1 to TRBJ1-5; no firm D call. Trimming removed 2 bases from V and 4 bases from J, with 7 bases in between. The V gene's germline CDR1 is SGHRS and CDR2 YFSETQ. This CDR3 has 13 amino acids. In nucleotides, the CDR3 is TGCGCCAGCAGCTTAGGATTTAATCAGCCCCAGCATTTT. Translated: CASSLGFNQPQHF.

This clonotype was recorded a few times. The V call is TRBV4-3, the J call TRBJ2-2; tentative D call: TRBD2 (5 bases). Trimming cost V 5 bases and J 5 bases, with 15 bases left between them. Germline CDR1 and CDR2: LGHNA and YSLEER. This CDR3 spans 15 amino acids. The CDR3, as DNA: TGCGCCAGCAGCACCACGGGGTCTATTACCGGGGAGCTGTTTTTT. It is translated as CASSTTGSITGELFF.

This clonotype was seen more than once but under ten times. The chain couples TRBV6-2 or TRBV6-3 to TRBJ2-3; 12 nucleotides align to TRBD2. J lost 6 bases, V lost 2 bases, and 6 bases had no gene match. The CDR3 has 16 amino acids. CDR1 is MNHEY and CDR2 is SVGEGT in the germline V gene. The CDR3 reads CASSYLAGGLTDTQYF. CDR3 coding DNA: TGTGCCAGCAGTTACCTAGCGGGGGGGCTTACGGATACGCAGTATTTT.

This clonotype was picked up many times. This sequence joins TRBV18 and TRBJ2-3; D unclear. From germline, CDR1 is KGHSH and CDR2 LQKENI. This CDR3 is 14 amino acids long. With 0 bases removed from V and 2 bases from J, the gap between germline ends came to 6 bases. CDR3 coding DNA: TGTGCCAGCTCACCACCAGGTTTCACAGATACGCAGTATTTT. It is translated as CASSPPGFTDTQYF. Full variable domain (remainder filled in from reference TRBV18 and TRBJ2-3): NAGVMQNPRHLVRRRGQEARLRCSPMKGHSHVYWYRQLPEEGLKFMVYLQKENIIDESGMPKERFSAEFPKEGPSILRIQQVVRGDSAAYFCASSPPGFTDTQYFGPGTRLTVL.

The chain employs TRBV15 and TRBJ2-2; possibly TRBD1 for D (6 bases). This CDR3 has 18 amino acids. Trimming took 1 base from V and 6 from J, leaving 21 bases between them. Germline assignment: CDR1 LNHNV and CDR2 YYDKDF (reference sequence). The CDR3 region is CATSRGGDGRNRAGELFF. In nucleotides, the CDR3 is TGTGCCACCAGCAGAGGGGGAGACGGTAGGAACAGGGCCGGGGAGCTGTTTTTT.

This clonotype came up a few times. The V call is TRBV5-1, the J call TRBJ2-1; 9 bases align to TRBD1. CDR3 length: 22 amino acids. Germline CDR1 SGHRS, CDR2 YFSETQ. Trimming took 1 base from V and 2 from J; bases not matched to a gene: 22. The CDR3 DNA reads TGCGCCAGCAGCTTGCCAATCCCACGGACAGGGGAAAGGGGAGTCGCCTACAATGAGCAGTTCTTC. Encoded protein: CASSLPIPRTGERGVAYNEQFF.

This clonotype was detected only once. The CDR3 reads CASTTSELNEQFF. In nucleotides, the CDR3 is TGTGCCAGTACCACCTCAGAGCTCAATGAGCAGTTCTTC. The chain recombines TRBV19 with TRBJ2-1, with unresolved D. CDR3 size: 13 residues. The V end was cut by 7 bases, the J end by 6 bases, with 13 bases between. CDR1 and CDR2 (germline): LNHDA, SQIVND (reference sequence).

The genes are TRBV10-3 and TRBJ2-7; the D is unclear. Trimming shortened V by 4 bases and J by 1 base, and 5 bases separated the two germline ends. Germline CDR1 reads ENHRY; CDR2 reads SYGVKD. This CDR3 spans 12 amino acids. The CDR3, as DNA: TGTGCCATCAGTGGAGCTTCCTACGAGCAGTACTTC. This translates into CAISGASYEQYF.

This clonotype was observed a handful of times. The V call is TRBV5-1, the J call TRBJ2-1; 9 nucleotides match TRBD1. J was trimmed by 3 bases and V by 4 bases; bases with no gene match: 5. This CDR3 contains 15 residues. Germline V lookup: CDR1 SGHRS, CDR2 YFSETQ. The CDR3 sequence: CASSQTGGGYNEQFF. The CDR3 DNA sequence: TGCGCCAGCAGCCAAACAGGGGGCGGCTACAATGAGCAGTTCTTC.

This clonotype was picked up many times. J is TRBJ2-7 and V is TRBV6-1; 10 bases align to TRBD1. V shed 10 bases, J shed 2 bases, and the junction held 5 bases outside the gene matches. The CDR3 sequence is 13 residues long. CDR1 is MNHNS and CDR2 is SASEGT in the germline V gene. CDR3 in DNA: TGTGCCACCCGGGACAGGGGACCCTACGAGCAGTACTTC. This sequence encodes CATRDRGPYEQYF.

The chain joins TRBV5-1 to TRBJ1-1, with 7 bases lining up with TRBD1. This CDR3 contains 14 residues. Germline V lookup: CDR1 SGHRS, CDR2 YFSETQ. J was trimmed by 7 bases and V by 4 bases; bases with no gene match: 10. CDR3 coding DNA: TGCGCCAGCAGCGACCGACAGGGATACGATGAAGCTTTCTTT. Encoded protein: CASSDRQGYDEAFF. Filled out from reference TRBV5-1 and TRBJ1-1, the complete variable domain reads KAGVTQTPRYLIKTRGQQVTLSCSPISGHRSVSWYQQTPGQGLQFLFEYFSETQRNKGNFPGRFSGRQFSNSRSEMNVSTLELGDSALYLCASSDRQGYDEAFFGQGTRLTVV.

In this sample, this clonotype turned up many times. The CDR3 DNA reads TGTGCCAGCTCACCCCCCGGGACAGGGGTGGGCACTGAAGCTTTCTTT. Translation gives CASSPPGTGVGTEAFF. The chain has TRBV18 and TRBJ1-1, with 10 bases matching TRBD1. The CDR3 contains 16 residues. Losses at the gene ends were 3 bases for V and 4 bases for J; bases not matched to a gene: 8. Germline V gives CDR1 KGHSH, CDR2 LQKENI.

The CDR3 nucleotides read TGTGCCAGTACCTATGGGGACAAAGCTAGCAATCAGCCCCAGCATTTT. This codes for CASTYGDKASNQPQHF. The chain links TRBV19 to TRBJ1-5; D might be TRBD1 (6 bases). Per germline, CDR1 LNHDA and CDR2 SQIVND (reference sequence). The CDR3 contains 16 residues. Trimming removed 7 bases from V and 0 bases from J, with 16 bases in between.

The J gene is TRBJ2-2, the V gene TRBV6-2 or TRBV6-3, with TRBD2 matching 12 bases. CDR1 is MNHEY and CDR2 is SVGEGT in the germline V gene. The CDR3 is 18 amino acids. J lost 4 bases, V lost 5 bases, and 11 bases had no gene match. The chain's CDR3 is CASSETPSGGASTGELFF. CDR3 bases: TGTGCCAGCAGTGAAACCCCTAGCGGGGGGGCCAGCACCGGGGAGCTGTTTTTT.

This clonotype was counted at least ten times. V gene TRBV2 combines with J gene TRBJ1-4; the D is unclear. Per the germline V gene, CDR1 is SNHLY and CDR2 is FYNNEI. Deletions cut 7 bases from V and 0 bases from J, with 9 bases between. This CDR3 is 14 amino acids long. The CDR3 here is CASNDGPTNEKLFF. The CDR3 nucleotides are TGTGCCAGCAATGACGGTCCAACTAATGAAAAACTGTTTTTT.

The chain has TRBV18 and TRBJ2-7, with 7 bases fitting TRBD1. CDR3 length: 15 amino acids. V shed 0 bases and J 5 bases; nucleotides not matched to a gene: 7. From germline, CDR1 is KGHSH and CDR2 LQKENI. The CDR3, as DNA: TGTGCCAGCTCACCACCGAACAGGGGAGTCCACGAGCAGTACTTC. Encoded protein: CASSPPNRGVHEQYF.

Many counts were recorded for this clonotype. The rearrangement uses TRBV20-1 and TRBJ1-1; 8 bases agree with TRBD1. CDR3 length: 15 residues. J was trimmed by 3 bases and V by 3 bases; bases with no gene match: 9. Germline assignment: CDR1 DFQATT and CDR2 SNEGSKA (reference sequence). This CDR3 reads CSASSRGRGDTEAFF. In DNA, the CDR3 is TGCAGTGCTAGTTCCAGGGGGCGCGGGGACACTGAAGCTTTCTTT.

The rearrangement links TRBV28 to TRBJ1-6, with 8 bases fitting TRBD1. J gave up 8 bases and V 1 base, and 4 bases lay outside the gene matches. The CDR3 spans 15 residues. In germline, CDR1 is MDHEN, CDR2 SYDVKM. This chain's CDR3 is CASSLFQGADSPLHF. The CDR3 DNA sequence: TGTGCCAGCAGTTTATTCCAGGGGGCCGATTCACCCCTCCACTTT.

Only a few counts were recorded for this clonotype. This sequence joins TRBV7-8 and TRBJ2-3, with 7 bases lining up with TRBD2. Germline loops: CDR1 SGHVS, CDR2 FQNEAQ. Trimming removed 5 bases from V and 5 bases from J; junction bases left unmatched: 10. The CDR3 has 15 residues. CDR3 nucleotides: TGTGCCAGCAGCCGGGGGAGGGTTGGGCAAGATACGCAGTATTTT. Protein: CASSRGRVGQDTQYF.

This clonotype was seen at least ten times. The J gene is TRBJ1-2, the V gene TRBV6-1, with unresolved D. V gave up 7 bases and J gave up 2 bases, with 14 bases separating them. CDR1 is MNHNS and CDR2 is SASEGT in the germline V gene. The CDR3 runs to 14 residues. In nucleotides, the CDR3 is TGTGCCAGCAACCCACCCGGCGGGAACTATGGCTACACCTTC. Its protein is CASNPPGGNYGYTF.

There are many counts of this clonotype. The chain's CDR3 is CASGASQETQYF. For the CDR3, the DNA is TGTGCCAGCGGGGCAAGCCAAGAGACCCAGTACTTC. The chain carries TRBV7-2 and TRBJ2-5; TRBD1 might be the D (5 bases). V shed 8 bases and J shed 1 base, with 8 bases lying between them. The germline gives CDR1 SGHTA, CDR2 FQGNSA. The CDR3 consists of 12 residues.

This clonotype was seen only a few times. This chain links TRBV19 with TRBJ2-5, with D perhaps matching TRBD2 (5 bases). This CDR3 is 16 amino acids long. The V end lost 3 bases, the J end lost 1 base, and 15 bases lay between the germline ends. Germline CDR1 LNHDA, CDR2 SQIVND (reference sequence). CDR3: CASSIGTGRGQETQYF. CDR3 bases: TGTGCCAGTAGTATTGGAACCGGACGGGGCCAAGAGACCCAGTACTTC.